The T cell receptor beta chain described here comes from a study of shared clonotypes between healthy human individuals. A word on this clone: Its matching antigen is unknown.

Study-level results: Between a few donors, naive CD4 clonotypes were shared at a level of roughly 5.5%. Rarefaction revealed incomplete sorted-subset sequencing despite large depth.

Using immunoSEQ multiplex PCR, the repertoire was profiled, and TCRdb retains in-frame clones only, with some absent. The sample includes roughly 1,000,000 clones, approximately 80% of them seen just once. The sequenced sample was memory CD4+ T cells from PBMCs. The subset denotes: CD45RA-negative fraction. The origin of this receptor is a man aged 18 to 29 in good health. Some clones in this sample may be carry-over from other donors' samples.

CDR3 coding DNA: TGTGCCACCAGCAGAGCCGGGGGGCAGCAGTACTTC. Its translation is CATSRAGGQQYF. The rearrangement links TRBV15 to TRBJ2-7; a weak D match, TRBD2 (7 bases). This CDR3 has 12 residues. CDR1 is LNHNV and CDR2 is YYDKDF in the germline V gene (reference sequence). The ends were cut back, 1 base at V and 8 bases at J, with 9 bases in the middle.